Given below is one TCR beta chain in context. Antigen specificity is unknown. This CDR3 contains 14 residues. Germline assignment: CDR1 MNHEY and CDR2 SMNVEV (reference sequence). V dropped 5 bases and J dropped 5 bases, with 15 bases sitting between them. The data belong to a study of cytomegalovirus exposure and HLA in healthy donors. Here immunoSEQ multiplex PCR was the method, and the copy in TCRdb shows in-frame clones only, minus some. The table shows about 58,000 clones, with roughly nine tenths occurring only once. Study results and caveats: The study recorded about 150 TCR beta chains that were cytomegalovirus-associated. Accounts indicate the classifier identified cytomegalovirus status with strong specificity and sensitivity.

The donors were part of the validation cohort of 120 subjects. That cohort was separate from the first cohort, which comprised under 700 subjects. This chain links TRBV27 with TRBJ2-5, with a weak D call TRBD2 (6 bases). The sample consisted of PBMCs. This receptor was obtained from a man between 18 and 29 years old in good health and CMV-seronegative. The CDR3 sequence: CASSPWTSGETQYF. Written as DNA, the CDR3 is TGTGCCAGCAGTCCGTGGACAAGCGGGGAGACCCAGTACTTC.